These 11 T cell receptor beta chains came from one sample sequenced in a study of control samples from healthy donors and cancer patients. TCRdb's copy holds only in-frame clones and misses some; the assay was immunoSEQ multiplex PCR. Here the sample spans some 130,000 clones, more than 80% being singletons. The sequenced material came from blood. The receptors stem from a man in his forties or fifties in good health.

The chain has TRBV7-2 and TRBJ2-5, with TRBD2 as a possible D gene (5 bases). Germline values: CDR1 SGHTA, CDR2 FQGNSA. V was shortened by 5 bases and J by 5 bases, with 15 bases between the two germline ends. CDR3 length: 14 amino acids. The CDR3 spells CASSQDSRAETQYF. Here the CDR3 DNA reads TGTGCCAGCAGCCAGGACTCGAGGGCCGAGACCCAGTACTTC.

CDR3 coding DNA: TGCGCCAGCAGTTCCGGGACAGGGACAGATACGCAGTATTTT. This sequence encodes CASSSGTGTDTQYF. This chain uses TRBV10-1 with TRBJ2-3; 9 positions agree with TRBD1. Trimming took 5 bases from V and 3 from J; bases not matched to a gene: 3. The CDR3 contains 14 residues. Germline CDR1 reads WNHNN; CDR2 reads SYGVQD (reference sequence).

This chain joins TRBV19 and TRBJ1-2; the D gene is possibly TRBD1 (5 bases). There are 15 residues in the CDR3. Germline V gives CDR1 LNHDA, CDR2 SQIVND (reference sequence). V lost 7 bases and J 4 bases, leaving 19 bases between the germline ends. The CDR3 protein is CASITVRGPSYGYTF. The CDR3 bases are TGTGCCAGTATTACGGTACGGGGACCCTCCTATGGCTACACCTTC.

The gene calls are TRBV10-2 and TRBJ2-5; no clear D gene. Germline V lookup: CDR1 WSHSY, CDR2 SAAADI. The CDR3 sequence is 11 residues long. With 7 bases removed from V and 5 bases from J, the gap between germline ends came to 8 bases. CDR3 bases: TGCGCCAGCATGTTAACGGAGACCCAGTACTTC. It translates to CASMLTETQYF.

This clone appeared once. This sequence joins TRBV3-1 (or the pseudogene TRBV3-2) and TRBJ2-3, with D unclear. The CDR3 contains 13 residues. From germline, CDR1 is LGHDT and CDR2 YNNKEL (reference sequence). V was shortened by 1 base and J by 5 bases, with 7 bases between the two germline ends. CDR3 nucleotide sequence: TGTGCCAGCAGCCAAGTAGGGTTAGATACGCAGTATTTT. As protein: CASSQVGLDTQYF.

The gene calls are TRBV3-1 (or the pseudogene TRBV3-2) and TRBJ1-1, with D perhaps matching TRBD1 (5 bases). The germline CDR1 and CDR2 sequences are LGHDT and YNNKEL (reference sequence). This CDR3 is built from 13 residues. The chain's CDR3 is CARPGHGWTEAFF. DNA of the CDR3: TGTGCGAGGCCAGGGCATGGCTGGACTGAAGCTTTCTTT.

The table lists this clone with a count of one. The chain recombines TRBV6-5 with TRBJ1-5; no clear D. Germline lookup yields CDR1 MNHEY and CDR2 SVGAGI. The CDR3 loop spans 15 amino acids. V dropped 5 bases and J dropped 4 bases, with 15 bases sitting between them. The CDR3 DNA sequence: TGTGCCAGCAGTCATGAAGGCAGCCAGAATCAGCCCCAGCATTTT. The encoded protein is CASSHEGSQNQPQHF.

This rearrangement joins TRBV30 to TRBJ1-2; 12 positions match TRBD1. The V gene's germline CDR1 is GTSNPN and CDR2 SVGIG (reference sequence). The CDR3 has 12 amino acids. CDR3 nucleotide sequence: TGTGCGCGGGACAGGGGGCTGGTTGGCTACACCTTC. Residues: CARDRGLVGYTF.

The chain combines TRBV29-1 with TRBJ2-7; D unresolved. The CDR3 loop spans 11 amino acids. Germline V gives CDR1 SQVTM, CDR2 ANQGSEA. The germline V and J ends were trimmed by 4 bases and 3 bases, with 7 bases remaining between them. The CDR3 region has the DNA TGCAGCGTTGCAACAGTCTACGAGCAGTACTTC. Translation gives CSVATVYEQYF.

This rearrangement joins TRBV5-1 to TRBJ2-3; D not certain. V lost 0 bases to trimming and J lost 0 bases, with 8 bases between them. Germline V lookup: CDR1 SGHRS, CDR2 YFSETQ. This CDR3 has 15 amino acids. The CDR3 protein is CASSLVVGSTDTQYF. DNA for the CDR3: TGCGCCAGCAGCTTGGTTGTAGGCAGCACAGATACGCAGTATTTT. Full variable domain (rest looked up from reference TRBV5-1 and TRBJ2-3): KAGVTQTPRYLIKTRGQQVTLSCSPISGHRSVSWYQQTPGQGLQFLFEYFSETQRNKGNFPGRFSGRQFSNSRSEMNVSTLELGDSALYLCASSLVVGSTDTQYFGPGTRLTVL.

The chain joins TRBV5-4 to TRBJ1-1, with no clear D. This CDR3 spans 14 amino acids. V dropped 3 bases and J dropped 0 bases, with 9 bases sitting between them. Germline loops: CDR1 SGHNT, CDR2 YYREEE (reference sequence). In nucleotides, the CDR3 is TGTGCCAGCAGCTCCCGACGGTTGAACACTGAAGCTTTCTTT. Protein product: CASSSRRLNTEAFF. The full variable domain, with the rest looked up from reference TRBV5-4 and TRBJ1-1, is ETGVTQSPTHLIKTRGQQVTLRCSSQSGHNTVSWYQQALGQGPQFIFQYYREEENGRGNFPPRFSGLQFPNYSSELNVNALELDDSALYLCASSSRRLNTEAFFGQGTRLTVV.